Reported below is one T cell receptor (beta chain). The data derive from a study of blood T cell repertoires in COVID-19. Whole-study context: Nucleic acid was either cDNA or gDNA, and it came from T cells, B-cell-depleted T cells, or PBMCs.

Germline lookup yields CDR1 SNHLY and CDR2 FYNNEI. Trimming shortened V by 6 bases and J by 9 bases, and 15 bases separated the two germline ends. This CDR3 has 13 amino acids. Source study methods: Reference gene primer amplification in the assay estimated nucleated cell counts. The table came from immunoSEQ multiplex PCR; TCRdb's copy has only in-frame clones and leaves some out. V, J and clone size reflect that table, while D and trimming were determined from the DNA. The data show more than 250,000 clones, more than 70% seen once. Source material: peripheral blood. The sequence was collected from a woman between 50 and 59 years old with acute or convalescent COVID-19. The chain uses TRBV2 and TRBJ2-1, with D perhaps TRBD1 (6 bases). CDR3 in amino acids: CASRPGVWGEQFF. For the CDR3, the DNA is TGTGCCAGCAGACCAGGGGTTTGGGGTGAGCAGTTCTTC.